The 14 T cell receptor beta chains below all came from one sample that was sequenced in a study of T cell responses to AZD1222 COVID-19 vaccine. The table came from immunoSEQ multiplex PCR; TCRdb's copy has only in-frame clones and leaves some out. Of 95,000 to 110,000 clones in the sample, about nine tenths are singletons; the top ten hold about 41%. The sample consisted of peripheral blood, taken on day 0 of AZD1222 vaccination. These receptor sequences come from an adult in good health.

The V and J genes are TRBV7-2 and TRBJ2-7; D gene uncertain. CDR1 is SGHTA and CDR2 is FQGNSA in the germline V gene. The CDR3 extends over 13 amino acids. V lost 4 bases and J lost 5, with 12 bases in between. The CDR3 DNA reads TGTGCCAGCAGCTCCCACCCCAAGAACGAGCAGTACTTC. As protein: CASSSHPKNEQYF. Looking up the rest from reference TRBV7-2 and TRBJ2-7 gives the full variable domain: GAGVSQSPSNKVTEKGKDVELRCDPISGHTALYWYRQSLGQGLEFLIYFQGNSAPDKSGLPSDRFSAERTGGSVSTLTIQRTQQEDSAVYLCASSSHPKNEQYFGPGTRLTVT.

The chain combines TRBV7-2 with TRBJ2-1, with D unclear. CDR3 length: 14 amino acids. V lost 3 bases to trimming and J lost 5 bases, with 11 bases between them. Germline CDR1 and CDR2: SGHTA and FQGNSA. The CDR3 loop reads CASSFSAEHNEQFF. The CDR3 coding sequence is TGTGCCAGCAGCTTTTCCGCGGAACACAATGAGCAGTTCTTC.

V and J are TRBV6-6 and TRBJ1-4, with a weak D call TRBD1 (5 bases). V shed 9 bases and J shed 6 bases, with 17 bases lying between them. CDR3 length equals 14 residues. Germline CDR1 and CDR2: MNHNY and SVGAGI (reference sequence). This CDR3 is CASRSWGGHEKLFF. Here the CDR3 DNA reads TGTGCCAGTCGGTCGTGGGGCGGGCATGAAAAACTGTTTTTT.

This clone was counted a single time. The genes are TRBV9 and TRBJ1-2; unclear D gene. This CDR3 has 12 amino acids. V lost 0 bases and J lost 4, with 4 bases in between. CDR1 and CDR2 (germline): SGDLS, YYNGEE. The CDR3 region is CASSVDFYGYTF. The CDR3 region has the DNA TGTGCCAGCAGCGTAGATTTCTATGGCTACACCTTC.

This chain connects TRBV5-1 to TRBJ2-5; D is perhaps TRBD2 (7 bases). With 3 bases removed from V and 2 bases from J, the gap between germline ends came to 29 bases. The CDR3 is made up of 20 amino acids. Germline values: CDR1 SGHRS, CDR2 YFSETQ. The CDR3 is CASSSLGAIGGARGQETQYF. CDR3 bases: TGCGCCAGCAGCTCGCTGGGTGCGATAGGGGGGGCGCGGGGGCAAGAGACCCAGTACTTC.

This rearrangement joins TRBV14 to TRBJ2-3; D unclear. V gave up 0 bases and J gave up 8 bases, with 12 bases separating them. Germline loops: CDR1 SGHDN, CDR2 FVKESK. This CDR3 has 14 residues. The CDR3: CASSQDSAPATQYF. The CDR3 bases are TGTGCCAGCAGCCAAGATTCGGCCCCAGCTACGCAGTATTTT.

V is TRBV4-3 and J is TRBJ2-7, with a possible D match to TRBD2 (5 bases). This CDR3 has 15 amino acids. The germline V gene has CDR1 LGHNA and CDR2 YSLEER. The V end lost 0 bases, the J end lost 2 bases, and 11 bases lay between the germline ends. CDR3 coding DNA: TGCGCCAGCAGCCAAGATTGGACGGGGACCTACGAGCAGTACTTC. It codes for CASSQDWTGTYEQYF.

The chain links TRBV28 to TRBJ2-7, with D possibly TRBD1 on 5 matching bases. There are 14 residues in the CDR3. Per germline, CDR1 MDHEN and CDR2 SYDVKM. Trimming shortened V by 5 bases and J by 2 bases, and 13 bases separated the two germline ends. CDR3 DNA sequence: TGTGCCAGCAGTCGCAGGGTGCCACCCTACGAGCAGTACTTC. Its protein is CASSRRVPPYEQYF.

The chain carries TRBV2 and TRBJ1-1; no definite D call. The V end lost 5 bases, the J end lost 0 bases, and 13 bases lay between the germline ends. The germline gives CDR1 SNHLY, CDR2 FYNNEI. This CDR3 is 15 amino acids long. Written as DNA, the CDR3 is TGTGCCAGCAGTTCCCCTTCGGGGATGAACACTGAAGCTTTCTTT. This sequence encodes CASSSPSGMNTEAFF.

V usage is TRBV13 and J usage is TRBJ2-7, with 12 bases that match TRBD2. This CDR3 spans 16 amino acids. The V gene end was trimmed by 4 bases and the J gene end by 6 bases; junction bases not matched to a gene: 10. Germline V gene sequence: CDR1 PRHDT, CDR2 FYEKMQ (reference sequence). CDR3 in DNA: TGTGCCAGCAGCTCAGGTCTAGCGGGAGGGCCGGGCGAGCAGTACTTC. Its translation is CASSSGLAGGPGEQYF.

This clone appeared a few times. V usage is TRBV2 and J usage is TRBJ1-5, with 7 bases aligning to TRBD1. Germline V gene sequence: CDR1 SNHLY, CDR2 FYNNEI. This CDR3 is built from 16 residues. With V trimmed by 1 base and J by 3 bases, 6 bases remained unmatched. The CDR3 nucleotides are TGTGCCAGCAGTGAAGGTTCGACAGGGACCAATCAGCCCCAGCATTTT. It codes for CASSEGSTGTNQPQHF.

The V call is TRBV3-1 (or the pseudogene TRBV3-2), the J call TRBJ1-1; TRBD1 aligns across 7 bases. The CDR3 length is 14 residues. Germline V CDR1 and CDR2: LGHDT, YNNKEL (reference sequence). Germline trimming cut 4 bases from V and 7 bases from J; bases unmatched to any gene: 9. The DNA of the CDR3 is TGTGCCAGCAGCCCCCAGGGGGGCGTCGTTGAAGCTTTCTTT. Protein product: CASSPQGGVVEAFF.

DNA of the CDR3: TGTGCCAGCAGTTTACGCCTCTACGAGCAGTACTTC. Translating gives CASSLRLYEQYF. V gene TRBV27 combines with J gene TRBJ2-7; D unclear. CDR3 size: 12 residues. V was trimmed by 2 bases and J by 3 bases, leaving 5 bases between them. The germline V gene encodes CDR1 MNHEY and CDR2 SMNVEV (reference sequence).

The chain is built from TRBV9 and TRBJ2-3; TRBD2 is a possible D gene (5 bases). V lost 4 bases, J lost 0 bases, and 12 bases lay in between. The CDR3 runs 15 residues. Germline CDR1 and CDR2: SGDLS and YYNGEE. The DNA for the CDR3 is TGTGCCAGCAGCAGAGAGGGCGCCAGCACAGATACGCAGTATTTT. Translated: CASSREGASTDTQYF.